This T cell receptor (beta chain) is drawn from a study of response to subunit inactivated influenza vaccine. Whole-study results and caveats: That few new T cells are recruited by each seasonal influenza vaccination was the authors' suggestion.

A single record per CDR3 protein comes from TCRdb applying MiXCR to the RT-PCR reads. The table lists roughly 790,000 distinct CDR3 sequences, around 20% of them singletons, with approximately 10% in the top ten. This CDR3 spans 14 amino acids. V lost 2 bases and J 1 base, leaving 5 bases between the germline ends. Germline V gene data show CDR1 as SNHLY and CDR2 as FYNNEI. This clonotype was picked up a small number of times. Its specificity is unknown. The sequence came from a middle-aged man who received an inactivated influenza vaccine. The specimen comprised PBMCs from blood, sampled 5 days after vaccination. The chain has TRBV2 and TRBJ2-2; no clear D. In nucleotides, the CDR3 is TGTGCCAGCAGTGAATGGGGGAACACCGGGGAGCTGTTTTTT. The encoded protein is CASSEWGNTGELFF.